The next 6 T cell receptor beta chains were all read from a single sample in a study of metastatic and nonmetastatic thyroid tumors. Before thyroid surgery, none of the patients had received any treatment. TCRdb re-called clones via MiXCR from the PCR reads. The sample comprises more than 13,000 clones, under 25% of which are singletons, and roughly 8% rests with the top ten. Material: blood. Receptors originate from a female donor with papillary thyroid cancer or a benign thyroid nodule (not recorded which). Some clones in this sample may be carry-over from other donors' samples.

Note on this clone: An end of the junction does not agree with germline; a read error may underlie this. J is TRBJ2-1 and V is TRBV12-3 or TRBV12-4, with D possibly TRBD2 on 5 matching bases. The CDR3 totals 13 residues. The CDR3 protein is CASSPPGYNDQFF. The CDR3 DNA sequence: TGTGCCAGCAGTCCTCCGGGATACAATGATCAGTTCTTC.

In DNA form, the CDR3 reads TGTGCCAGCAGTTCTGGACTAGCGGGAGGGGTCACCGGGGAGCTGTTTTTT. It translates to CASSSGLAGGVTGELFF. The rearrangement links TRBV6-5 to TRBJ2-2, with 15 bases matching TRBD2. Germline CDR1 reads MNHEY; CDR2 reads SVGAGI. Trimming cost V 4 bases and J 4 bases; bases outside gene matches: 4. CDR3 size: 17 residues.

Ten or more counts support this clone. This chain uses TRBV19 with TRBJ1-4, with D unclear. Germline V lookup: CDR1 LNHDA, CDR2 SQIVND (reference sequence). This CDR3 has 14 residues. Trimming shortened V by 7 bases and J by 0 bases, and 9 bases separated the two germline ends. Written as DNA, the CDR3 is TGTGCCAGTACCGCTGGTGCAACTAATGAAAAACTGTTTTTT. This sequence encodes CASTAGATNEKLFF.

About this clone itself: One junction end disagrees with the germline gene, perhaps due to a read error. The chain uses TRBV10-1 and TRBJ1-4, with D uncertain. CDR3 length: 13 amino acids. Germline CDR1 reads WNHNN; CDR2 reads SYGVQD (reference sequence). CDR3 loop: CASSDRGCEKPFF. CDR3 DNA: TGCGCCAGCAGTGACCGGGGTTGTGAAAAACCGTTTTTT.

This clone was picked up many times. The CDR3 nucleotides read TGTGCCTGGACCGGAATAGCGGGAGGACGGAATGAGCAGTTCTTC. It translates to CAWTGIAGGRNEQFF. The rearrangement uses TRBV30 and TRBJ2-1; 10 bases align to TRBD2. Germline V CDR1 and CDR2: GTSNPN, SVGIG (reference sequence). V shed 4 bases and J 7 bases; nucleotides not matched to a gene: 10. This CDR3 comprises 15 residues.

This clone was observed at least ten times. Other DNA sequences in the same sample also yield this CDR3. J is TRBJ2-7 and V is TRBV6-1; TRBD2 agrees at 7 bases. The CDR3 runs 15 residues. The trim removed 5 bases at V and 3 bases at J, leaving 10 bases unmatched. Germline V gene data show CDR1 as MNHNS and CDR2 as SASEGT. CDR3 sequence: CASSREVGGSYEQYF. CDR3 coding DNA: TGTGCCAGCAGTAGGGAGGTGGGCGGGAGCTACGAGCAGTACTTC.